The next 21 T cell receptor beta chains were all read from a single sample in a study of blood T cell repertoires in COVID-19. Method: immunoSEQ multiplex PCR; TCRdb's copy keeps in-frame clones and lacks some. Seen here are around 150,000 clones, around 93% observed once, and the top ten hold roughly 5%. Sequences were obtained from peripheral blood. The receptors were gathered from a woman in her fifties or sixties with acute or convalescent COVID-19.

The chain combines TRBV4-1 with TRBJ1-4; D perhaps matches TRBD1 (6 bases). Trimming shortened V by 0 bases and J by 3 bases, and 11 bases separated the two germline ends. Germline lookup yields CDR1 MGHRA and CDR2 YSYEKL. This CDR3 is built from 16 residues. The CDR3 region is CASSQDRGGANEKLFF. CDR3 sequence (DNA): TGCGCCAGCAGCCAAGATCGGGGGGGCGCTAATGAAAAACTGTTTTTT.

DNA for the CDR3: TGTGCCAGCAGCTTTAGTGTCGCAGGGATCTCTACGCATGGCTACACCTTC. It translates to CASSFSVAGISTHGYTF. The chain combines TRBV5-6 with TRBJ1-2, with D possibly matching TRBD1 (5 bases). The CDR3 has 17 residues. Germline CDR1 is SGHDT and CDR2 is YYEEEE. V was trimmed by 2 bases and J by 6 bases, leaving 23 bases between them.

Concerning this clone: The germline gene is not matched at one end of the junction; a read error may be the cause. This chain uses TRBV7-7 with TRBJ2-5, with 9 bases aligning to TRBD2. The CDR3 contains 16 residues. Germline CDR1 and CDR2: SSHAT and FNYEAQ (reference sequence). CDR3 bases: TGTGCTAGCAGCTTGGGCTTAGGAGCGGGAGGAGAGACCCAGTACTTC. Amino acid sequence: CASSLGLGAGGETQYF.

The chain has TRBV6-5 and TRBJ2-5; D is perhaps TRBD1 (6 bases). Trimming removed 5 bases at V and 4 bases at J, with 17 bases between. Looked up from germline, CDR1 is MNHEY and CDR2 is SVGAGI. The CDR3 has 15 amino acids. The CDR3 nucleotides are TGTGCCAGCAGTACTCACAGACAGGCCCCAGAGACCCAGTACTTC. Its translation is CASSTHRQAPETQYF.

The chain has TRBV2 and TRBJ1-2; 11 bases line up with TRBD1. With V trimmed by 5 bases and J by 5 bases, 7 bases remained unmatched. This CDR3 has 15 residues. Germline lookup yields CDR1 SNHLY and CDR2 FYNNEI. The DNA of the CDR3 is TGTGCCAGCAGTCACCGGGACAGGGGGGAATATGGCTACACCTTC. This sequence encodes CASSHRDRGEYGYTF.

This sequence joins TRBV6-5 and TRBJ1-4; D gene uncertain. Germline CDR1 is MNHEY and CDR2 is SVGAGI. V gave up 0 bases and J gave up 4 bases, with 12 bases separating them. The CDR3 is 16 residues long. CDR3 protein: CASSYSFGESNEKLFF. In nucleotides, the CDR3 is TGTGCCAGCAGTTACTCGTTCGGGGAAAGTAATGAAAAACTGTTTTTT.

This chain uses TRBV7-3 with TRBJ2-3, with TRBD1 matching over 7 bases. This CDR3 has 13 residues. The germline V gene has CDR1 SGHTA and CDR2 FQGTGA. Unmatched junction bases numbered 3, after V lost 5 bases and J lost 4 bases. CDR3 protein: CASSRQGSDTQYF. The CDR3 DNA follows: TGTGCCAGCAGCCGACAGGGCTCAGATACGCAGTATTTT. The entire variable domain, with the rest obtained from reference TRBV7-3 and TRBJ2-3, is as follows: GAGVSQTPSNKVTEKGKYVELRCDPISGHTALYWYRQSLGQGPEFLIYFQGTGAADDSGLPNDRFFAVRPEGSVSTLKIQRTERGDSAVYLCASSRQGSDTQYFGPGTRLTVL.

The chain links TRBV7-2 to TRBJ2-4, with 7 bases fitting TRBD2. The CDR3 runs 13 residues. Germline assignment: CDR1 SGHTA and CDR2 FQGNSA. V lost 5 bases and J lost 6; bases outside the gene matches: 4. CDR3 sequence: CASSLSSGNIQYF. CDR3 in DNA: TGTGCCAGCAGCCTATCTAGCGGAAACATTCAGTACTTC.

The gene calls are TRBV14 and TRBJ2-1; no clear D. V was trimmed by 1 base and J by 7 bases, leaving 2 bases between them. The V gene's germline CDR1 is SGHDN and CDR2 FVKESK. This CDR3 is 11 amino acids long. The DNA of the CDR3 is TGTGCCAGCAGCCAAGCAAATGAGCAGTTCTTC. The encoded protein is CASSQANEQFF.

CDR3 coding DNA: TGCGCCAGCAGCCAAGAAGGTCGGGGGGGAAATGAAAAACTGTTTTTT. This gives the protein CASSQEGRGGNEKLFF. The chain is built from TRBV4-1 and TRBJ1-4, with a weak D call TRBD1 (5 bases). The CDR3 length is 16 residues. Germline CDR1 MGHRA, CDR2 YSYEKL. V lost 0 bases and J 5 bases, leaving 13 bases between the germline ends.

The CDR3 DNA reads TGTGCCAGCAGTCGTACCCTCTCGACAGTTTATAATTCACCCCTCCACTTT. Protein: CASSRTLSTVYNSPLHF. The V and J genes are TRBV28 and TRBJ1-6, with D tentatively TRBD1 (5 bases). CDR1 MDHEN and CDR2 SYDVKM come from the germline V gene. The CDR3 covers 17 residues. Trimming took 5 bases from V and 4 from J, leaving 18 bases between them.

This clone turned up a few times. This chain connects TRBV12-3 or TRBV12-4 to TRBJ1-6, with no clear D. There are 13 residues in the CDR3. The V gene lost 6 bases and the J gene lost 7 bases, with 10 bases spanning the gap. This CDR3 is CASRVQRNSPLHF. The DNA for the CDR3 is TGTGCCAGCAGGGTACAGAGAAATTCACCCCTCCACTTT.

Only one count was recorded for this clone. The rearrangement joins TRBV28 to TRBJ2-4, with D tentatively TRBD2 (5 bases). The CDR3 extends over 13 amino acids. V gave up 7 bases and J gave up 5 bases, with 12 bases separating them. Germline CDR1 MDHEN, CDR2 SYDVKM. CDR3 sequence reads: CASTRGKENIQYF. CDR3 DNA sequence: TGTGCCAGCACCCGGGGTAAGGAAAACATTCAGTACTTC.

This sequence joins TRBV19 and TRBJ2-1; 15 positions match TRBD2. The CDR3 totals 14 residues. V lost 10 bases, J lost 8 bases, and 6 bases stayed unmatched. CDR1 is LNHDA and CDR2 is SQIVND in the germline V gene (reference sequence). CDR3 DNA: TGTGCCACAACTGGACTAGCGGGAGGGTATGAGCAGTTCTTC. Translation gives CATTGLAGGYEQFF.

This sequence joins TRBV7-2 and TRBJ1-2; 7 nucleotides line up with TRBD1. This CDR3 region has 13 residues. Germline-derived CDR1 and CDR2 are SGHTA and FQGNSA. V dropped 4 bases and J dropped 5; count of bases not matched to a gene: 4. Here the CDR3 reads CASSWTGSYGYTF. In DNA form, the CDR3 reads TGTGCCAGCAGCTGGACAGGAAGTTATGGCTACACCTTC.

This clone was found a few times. The rearrangement links TRBV20-1 to TRBJ2-1, with TRBD2 matching 8 bases. Germline CDR1 is DFQATT and CDR2 is SNEGSKA (reference sequence). The V and J ends lost 3 bases and 4 bases, in that order; junction bases with no gene match: 5. The length of the CDR3 is 14 residues. As DNA, the CDR3 is TGCAGTGCTAGTGTTAGCGGGAAGTACAATGAGCAGTTCTTC. Translating it yields CSASVSGKYNEQFF.

The genes are TRBV7-6 and TRBJ2-7; 8 bases line up with TRBD1. V shed 0 bases and J 3 bases; nucleotides not matched to a gene: 4. The CDR3 length is 15 residues. Germline assignment: CDR1 SGHVS and CDR2 FNYEAQ. The CDR3 protein is CASSLAGTGFYEQYF. CDR3 nucleotide sequence: TGTGCCAGCAGCTTAGCTGGGACAGGATTCTACGAGCAGTACTTC. The full variable domain, its missing parts supplied by reference TRBV7-6 and TRBJ2-7, is GAGVSQSPRYKVTKRGQDVALRCDPISGHVSLYWYRQALGQGPEFLTYFNYEAQQDKSGLPNDRFSAERPEGSISTLTIQRTEQRDSAMYRCASSLAGTGFYEQYFGPGTRLTVT.

The V and J genes are TRBV24-1 and TRBJ2-1, with a weak D call TRBD2 (5 bases). V lost 4 bases, J lost 8 bases, and 5 bases lay in between. Looked up from germline, CDR1 is KGHDR and CDR2 is SFDVKD. The CDR3 runs 11 residues. This CDR3 reads CATSEGDEQFF. The CDR3 DNA reads TGTGCCACCAGTGAGGGAGATGAGCAGTTCTTC.

In this sample, this clone turned up once. V usage is TRBV10-3 and J usage is TRBJ1-3; D is unclear. The CDR3 spans 16 residues. V dropped 0 bases and J dropped 0 bases, with 9 bases sitting between them. Germline V gene lookup returns CDR1 ENHRY and CDR2 SYGVKD. CDR3 sequence: CAISESPTSSGNTIYF. DNA of the CDR3: TGTGCCATCAGTGAGTCCCCCACTTCCTCTGGAAACACCATATATTTT.

The gene calls are TRBV28 and TRBJ1-6; perhaps TRBD1 as D (5 bases). The CDR3 has 16 residues. Looked up from germline, CDR1 is MDHEN and CDR2 is SYDVKM. Trimming left V 4 bases short and J 7 bases short, with 17 bases between. The CDR3 DNA reads TGTGCCAGCAGTTATAACAGGTTATCGAAAAATTCACCCCTCCACTTT. This translates into CASSYNRLSKNSPLHF.

The J gene is TRBJ1-3, the V gene TRBV5-1; a weak D match, TRBD1 (6 bases). Trimming cost V 4 bases and J 2 bases, with 10 bases left between them. The germline gives CDR1 SGHRS, CDR2 YFSETQ. The CDR3 consists of 14 residues. CDR3 amino acids: CASSTQGTGNTIYF. Written as DNA, the CDR3 is TGCGCCAGCAGCACTCAGGGGACTGGAAACACCATATATTTT.